The 10 T cell receptor beta chains given below trace back to one sample, sequenced in a study of T cell responses to AZD1222 COVID-19 vaccine. Here immunoSEQ multiplex PCR was the method, and the copy in TCRdb shows in-frame clones only, minus some. The data hold under 150,000 clones, with around 90% observed a single time. Sequencing was performed on peripheral blood, taken 28 days after the second AZD1222 dose. The receptors shown here come from an adult who received the AZD1222 COVID-19 vaccine.

The rearrangement joins TRBV6-5 to TRBJ2-5, with TRBD2 as a possible D gene (5 bases). CDR1 is MNHEY, CDR2 SVGAGI, per germline. The V and J ends lost 3 bases and 5 bases respectively, with 13 bases between them. This CDR3 comprises 14 residues. The CDR3 nucleotides are TGTGCCAGCAGTTATGGCGGGCTCGTGGAGACCCAGTACTTC. It yields the protein CASSYGGLVETQYF.

The chain couples TRBV19 to TRBJ2-1; 8 bases align to TRBD2. V lost 4 bases and J lost 8; bases outside the gene matches: 10. The germline CDR1 and CDR2 sequences are LNHDA and SQIVND (reference sequence). The CDR3 has 15 residues. The CDR3 DNA sequence: TGTGCCAGTAGTACCGTCTCGGGCGGGAGGTATGAGCAGTTCTTC. Amino acid sequence: CASSTVSGGRYEQFF.

V usage is TRBV7-9 and J usage is TRBJ1-4; D is unclear. The CDR3 length is 17 residues. Germline V gene sequence: CDR1 SEHNR, CDR2 FQNEAQ (reference sequence). V was shortened by 4 bases and J by 0 bases, with 15 bases between the two germline ends. CDR3 loop: CASSSPSATPTNEKLFF. The CDR3 nucleotides are TGTGCCAGCAGCTCACCCTCGGCAACTCCAACTAATGAAAAACTGTTTTTT.

This clone was picked up one time. The chain uses TRBV9 and TRBJ1-1; D gene uncertain. The germline CDR1 and CDR2 sequences are SGDLS and YYNGEE. The V end lost 0 bases, the J end lost 3 bases, and 9 bases lay between the germline ends. This CDR3 has 14 amino acids. The CDR3 spells CASSVEAGHTEAFF. CDR3 nucleotide sequence: TGTGCCAGCAGCGTAGAGGCAGGCCACACTGAAGCTTTCTTT.

The rearrangement links TRBV7-2 to TRBJ1-2; a possible D gene is TRBD1 (6 bases). Germline V gene sequence: CDR1 SGHTA, CDR2 FQGNSA. V was clipped by 5 bases and J by 4 bases, with 17 bases between them. The CDR3 covers 15 residues. CDR3 sequence: CASSPNRVERYGYTF. The CDR3 region has the DNA TGTGCCAGCAGCCCGAACAGGGTAGAACGCTATGGCTACACCTTC. Together with reference TRBV7-2 and TRBJ1-2, the CDR3 gives the full variable domain: GAGVSQSPSNKVTEKGKDVELRCDPISGHTALYWYRQSLGQGLEFLIYFQGNSAPDKSGLPSDRFSAERTGGSVSTLTIQRTQQEDSAVYLCASSPNRVERYGYTFGSGTRLTVV.

This chain links TRBV3-1 (or the pseudogene TRBV3-2) with TRBJ2-7; 9 bases fit TRBD2. The trim removed 3 bases at V and 2 bases at J, leaving 11 bases unmatched. Germline V gives CDR1 LGHDT, CDR2 YNNKEL (reference sequence). The CDR3 runs 17 residues. The CDR3 DNA sequence: TGTGCCAGCAGCCACCCCGCGTTCGCGGGAGGGCCCTACGAGCAGTACTTC. As protein: CASSHPAFAGGPYEQYF.

The J gene is TRBJ2-7, the V gene TRBV18; either TRBD1 or TRBD2 may supply D (6 bases each). Germline values: CDR1 KGHSH, CDR2 LQKENI. The germline V and J ends were trimmed by 2 bases and 5 bases, with 16 bases remaining between them. The CDR3 totals 15 residues. The CDR3 DNA reads TGTGCCAGCTCACCAGGAGGGGGAGCGCTACACGAGCAGTACTTC. It is translated as CASSPGGGALHEQYF.

This clone appeared once. The chain combines TRBV9 with TRBJ2-5, with 7 positions matching TRBD2. CDR1 is SGDLS and CDR2 is YYNGEE in the germline V gene. The trim removed 4 bases at V and 4 bases at J, leaving 13 bases unmatched. The CDR3 consists of 16 residues. The chain's CDR3 is CASSRREGGPGETQYF. CDR3 in DNA: TGTGCCAGCAGCCGCCGAGAGGGAGGGCCCGGAGAGACCCAGTACTTC.

The V call is TRBV5-6, the J call TRBJ1-4; 11 bases agree with TRBD1. V dropped 4 bases and J dropped 8; count of bases not matched to a gene: 7. Germline-derived CDR1 and CDR2 are SGHDT and YYEEEE. This CDR3 is built from 15 residues. The CDR3 here is CASSPGQGAHEKLFF. In DNA form, the CDR3 reads TGTGCCAGCAGCCCCGGACAGGGGGCGCACGAAAAACTGTTTTTT.

This clone was seen just once. The rearrangement joins TRBV7-8 to TRBJ1-1; 8 bases are a match to TRBD1. The length of the CDR3 is 15 residues. Looked up from germline, CDR1 is SGHVS and CDR2 is FQNEAQ. Trimming took 5 bases from V and 5 from J; bases not matched to a gene: 10. CDR3 loop: CASSPDRAGGTEAFF. CDR3 in DNA: TGTGCCAGCAGCCCGGACAGGGCTGGAGGGACTGAAGCTTTCTTT.